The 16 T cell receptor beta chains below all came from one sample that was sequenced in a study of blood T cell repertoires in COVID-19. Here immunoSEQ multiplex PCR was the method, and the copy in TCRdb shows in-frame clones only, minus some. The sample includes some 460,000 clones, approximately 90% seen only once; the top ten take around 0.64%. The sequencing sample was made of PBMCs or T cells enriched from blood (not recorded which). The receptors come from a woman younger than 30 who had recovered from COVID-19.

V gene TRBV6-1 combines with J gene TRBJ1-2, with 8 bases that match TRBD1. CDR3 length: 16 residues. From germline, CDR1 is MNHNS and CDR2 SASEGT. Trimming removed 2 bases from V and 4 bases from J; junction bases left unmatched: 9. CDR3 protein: CASSERWDRPLYGYTF. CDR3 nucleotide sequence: TGTGCCAGCAGTGAAAGATGGGACAGGCCCCTCTATGGCTACACCTTC.

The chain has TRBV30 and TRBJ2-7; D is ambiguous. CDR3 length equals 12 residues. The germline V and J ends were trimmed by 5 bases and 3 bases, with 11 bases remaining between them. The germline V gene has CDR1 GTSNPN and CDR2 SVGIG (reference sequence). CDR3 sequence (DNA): TGTGCCTGGGGCCTCCTAAACTACGAGCAGTACTTC. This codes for CAWGLLNYEQYF.

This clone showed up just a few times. CDR3 sequence (DNA): TGTGCCAGTAGTGCCGGGTTCATTTCCGGGTTCACTGAAGCTTTCTTT. Translation: CASSAGFISGFTEAFF. J is TRBJ1-1 and V is TRBV19; no firm D call. Germline lookup yields CDR1 LNHDA and CDR2 SQIVND (reference sequence). Trimming took 5 bases from V and 4 from J, leaving 20 bases between them. This CDR3 is 16 amino acids long.

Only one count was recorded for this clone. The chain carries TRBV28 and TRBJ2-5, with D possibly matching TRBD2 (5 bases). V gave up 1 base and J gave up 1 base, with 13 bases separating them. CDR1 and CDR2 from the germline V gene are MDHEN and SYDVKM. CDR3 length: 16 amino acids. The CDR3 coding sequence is TGTGCCAGCAGTTTATTGTCCGGGGATGCCCAAGAGACCCAGTACTTC. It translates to CASSLLSGDAQETQYF.

The CDR3 sequence is CASTRERGSQETQYF. The DNA for the CDR3 is TGTGCCAGCACCCGCGAAAGGGGCAGTCAAGAGACCCAGTACTTC. The V call is TRBV28, the J call TRBJ2-5; the D gene is possibly TRBD1 (5 bases). The germline CDR1 and CDR2 sequences are MDHEN and SYDVKM. The CDR3 is 15 residues long. The V gene lost 7 bases and the J gene lost 2 bases, with 17 bases spanning the gap.

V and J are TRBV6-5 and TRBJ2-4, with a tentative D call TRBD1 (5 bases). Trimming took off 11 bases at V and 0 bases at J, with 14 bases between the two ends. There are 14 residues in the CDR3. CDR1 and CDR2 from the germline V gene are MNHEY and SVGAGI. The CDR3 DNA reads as TGTGCCTCAAGGTTGGGGCTAGCCAAAAACATTCAGTACTTC. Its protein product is CASRLGLAKNIQYF.

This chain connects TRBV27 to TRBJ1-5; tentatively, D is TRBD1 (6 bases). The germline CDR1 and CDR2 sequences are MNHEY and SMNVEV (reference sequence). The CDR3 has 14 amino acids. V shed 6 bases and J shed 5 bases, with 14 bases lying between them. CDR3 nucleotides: TGTGCCAGCAGCCTACAGGGTTGGGATCAGCCCCAGCATTTT. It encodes CASSLQGWDQPQHF.

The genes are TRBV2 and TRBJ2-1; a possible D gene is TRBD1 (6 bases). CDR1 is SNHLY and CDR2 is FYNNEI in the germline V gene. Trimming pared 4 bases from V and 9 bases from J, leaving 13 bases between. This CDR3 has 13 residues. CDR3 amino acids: CASSVLVGGEQFF. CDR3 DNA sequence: TGTGCCAGCAGTGTACTCGTAGGGGGTGAGCAGTTCTTC. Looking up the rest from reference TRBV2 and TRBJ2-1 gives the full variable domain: EPEVTQTPSHQVTQMGQEVILRCVPISNHLYFYWYRQILGQKVEFLVSFYNNEISEKSEIFDDQFSVERPDGSNFTLKIRSTKLEDSAMYFCASSVLVGGEQFFGPGTRLTVL.

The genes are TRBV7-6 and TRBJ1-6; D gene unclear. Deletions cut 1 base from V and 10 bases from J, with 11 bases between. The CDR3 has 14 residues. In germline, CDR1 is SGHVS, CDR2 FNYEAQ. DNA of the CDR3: TGTGCCAGCAGCTTAGAGGAGGGAGGGTCACCCCTCCACTTT. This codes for CASSLEEGGSPLHF.

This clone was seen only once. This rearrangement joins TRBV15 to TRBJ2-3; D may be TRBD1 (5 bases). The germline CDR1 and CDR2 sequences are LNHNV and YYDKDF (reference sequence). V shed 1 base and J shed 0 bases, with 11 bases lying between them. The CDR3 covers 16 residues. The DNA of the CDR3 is TGTGCCACCAGCAGAGCTAAGACAGCTAGCACAGATACGCAGTATTTT. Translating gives CATSRAKTASTDTQYF.

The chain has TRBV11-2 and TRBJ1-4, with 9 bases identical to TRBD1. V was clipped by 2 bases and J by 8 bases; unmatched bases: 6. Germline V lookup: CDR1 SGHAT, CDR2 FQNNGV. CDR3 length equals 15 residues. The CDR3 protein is CASSLLGQGVEKLFF. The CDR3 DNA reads TGTGCCAGCAGCTTACTGGGACAGGGAGTCGAAAAACTGTTTTTT.

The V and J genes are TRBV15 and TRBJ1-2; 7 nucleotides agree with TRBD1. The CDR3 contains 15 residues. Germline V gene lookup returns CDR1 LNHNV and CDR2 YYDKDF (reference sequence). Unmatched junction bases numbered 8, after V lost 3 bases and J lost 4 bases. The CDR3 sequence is CATSSTSRDSYGYTF. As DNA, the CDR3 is TGTGCCACCAGCAGTACCTCCCGGGACAGCTATGGCTACACCTTC.

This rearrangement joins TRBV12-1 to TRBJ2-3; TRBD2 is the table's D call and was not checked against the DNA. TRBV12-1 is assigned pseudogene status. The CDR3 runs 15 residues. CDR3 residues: CASSSGLARGDTQYF. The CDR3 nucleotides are TGTGCCAGCAGCTCGGGACTAGCTAGGGGAGATACGCAGTATTTT.

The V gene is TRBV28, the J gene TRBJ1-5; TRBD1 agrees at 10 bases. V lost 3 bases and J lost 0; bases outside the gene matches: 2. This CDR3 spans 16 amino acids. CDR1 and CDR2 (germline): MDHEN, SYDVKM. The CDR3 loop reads CASSFRDRGSNQPQHF. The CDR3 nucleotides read TGTGCCAGCAGTTTCCGGGACAGGGGTAGCAATCAGCCCCAGCATTTT.

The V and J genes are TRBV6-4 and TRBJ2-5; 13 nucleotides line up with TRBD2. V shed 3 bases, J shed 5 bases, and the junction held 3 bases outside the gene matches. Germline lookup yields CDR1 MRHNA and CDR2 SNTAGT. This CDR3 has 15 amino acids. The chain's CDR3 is CASSDWGLAGETQYF. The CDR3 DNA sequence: TGTGCCAGCAGTGATTGGGGACTAGCGGGGGAGACCCAGTACTTC.

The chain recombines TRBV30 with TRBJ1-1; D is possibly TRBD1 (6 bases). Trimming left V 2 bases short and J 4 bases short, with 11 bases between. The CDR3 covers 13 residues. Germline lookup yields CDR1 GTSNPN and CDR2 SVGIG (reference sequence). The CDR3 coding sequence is TGTGCCTGGAGTTCAGGGGTTGGCACTGAAGCTTTCTTT. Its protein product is CAWSSGVGTEAFF.